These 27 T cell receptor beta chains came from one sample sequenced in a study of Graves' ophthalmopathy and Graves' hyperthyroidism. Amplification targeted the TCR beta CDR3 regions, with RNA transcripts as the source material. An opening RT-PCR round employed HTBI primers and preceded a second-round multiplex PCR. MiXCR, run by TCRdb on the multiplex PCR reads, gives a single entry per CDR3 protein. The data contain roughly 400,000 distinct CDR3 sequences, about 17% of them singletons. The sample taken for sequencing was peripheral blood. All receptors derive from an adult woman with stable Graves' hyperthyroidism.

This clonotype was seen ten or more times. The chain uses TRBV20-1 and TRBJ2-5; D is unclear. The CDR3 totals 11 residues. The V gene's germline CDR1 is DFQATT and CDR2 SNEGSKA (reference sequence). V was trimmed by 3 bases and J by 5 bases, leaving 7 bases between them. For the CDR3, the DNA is TGCAGTGCTAGCCCCTCGGAGACCCAGTACTTC. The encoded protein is CSASPSETQYF.

CDR3 residues: CASSPQQGEINYGYTF. CDR3 DNA sequence: TGTGCCAGCTCACCACAACAGGGCGAGATTAACTATGGCTACACCTTC. The J gene is TRBJ1-2, the V gene TRBV18; D is perhaps TRBD1 (6 bases). The V gene lost 1 base and the J gene lost 1 base, with 13 bases spanning the gap. The CDR3 is made up of 16 amino acids. CDR1 and CDR2 from the germline V gene are KGHSH and LQKENI.

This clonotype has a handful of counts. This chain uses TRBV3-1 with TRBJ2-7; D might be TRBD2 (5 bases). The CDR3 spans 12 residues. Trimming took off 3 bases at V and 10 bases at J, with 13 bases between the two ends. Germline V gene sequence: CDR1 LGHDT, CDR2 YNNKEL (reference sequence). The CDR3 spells CASSHLGEGQYF. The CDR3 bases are TGTGCCAGCAGCCATCTCGGAGAGGGACAGTACTTC.

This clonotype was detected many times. CDR3 amino acids: CASREGDRGQYTEAFF. CDR3 nucleotide sequence: TGTGCCAGCAGAGAGGGGGACAGGGGGCAGTACACTGAAGCTTTCTTT. This sequence joins TRBV12-3 or TRBV12-4 and TRBJ1-1; 12 bases agree with TRBD1. The CDR3 has 16 amino acids. V lost 6 bases to trimming and J lost 3 bases; unmatched junction nucleotides: 8.

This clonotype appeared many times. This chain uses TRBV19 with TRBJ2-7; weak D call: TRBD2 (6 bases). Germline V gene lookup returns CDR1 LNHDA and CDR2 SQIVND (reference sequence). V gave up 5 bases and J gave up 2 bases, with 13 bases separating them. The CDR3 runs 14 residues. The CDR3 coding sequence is TGTGCCAGTAGTGTGGGACGGGGGACCTACGAGCAGTACTTC. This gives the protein CASSVGRGTYEQYF.

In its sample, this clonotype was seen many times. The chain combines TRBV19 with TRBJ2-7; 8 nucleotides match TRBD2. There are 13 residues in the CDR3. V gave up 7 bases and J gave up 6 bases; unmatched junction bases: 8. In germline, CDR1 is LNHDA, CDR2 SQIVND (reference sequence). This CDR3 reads CASTEGLGAEQYF. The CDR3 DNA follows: TGTGCCAGTACCGAGGGACTAGGTGCCGAGCAGTACTTC.

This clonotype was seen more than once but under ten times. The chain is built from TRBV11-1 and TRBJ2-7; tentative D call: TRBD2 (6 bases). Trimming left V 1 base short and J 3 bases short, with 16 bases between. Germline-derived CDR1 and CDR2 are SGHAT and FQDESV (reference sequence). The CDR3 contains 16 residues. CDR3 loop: CASSLVGGSSFYEQYF. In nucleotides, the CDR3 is TGTGCCAGCAGCTTAGTGGGGGGTTCTTCTTTCTACGAGCAGTACTTC. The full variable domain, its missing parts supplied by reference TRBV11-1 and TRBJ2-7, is EAEVAQSPRYKITEKSQAVAFWCDPISGHATLYWYRQILGQGPELLVQFQDESVVDDSQLPKDRFSAERLKGVDSTLKIQPAELGDSAMYLCASSLVGGSSFYEQYFGPGTRLTVT.

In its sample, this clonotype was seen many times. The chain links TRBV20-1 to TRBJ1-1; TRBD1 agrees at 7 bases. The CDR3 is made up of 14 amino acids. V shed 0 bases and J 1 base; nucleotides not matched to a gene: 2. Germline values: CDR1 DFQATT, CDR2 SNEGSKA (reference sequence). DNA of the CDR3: TGCAGTGCTAGAGAGAGACAGGGGAACACTGAAGCTTTCTTT. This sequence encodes CSARERQGNTEAFF.

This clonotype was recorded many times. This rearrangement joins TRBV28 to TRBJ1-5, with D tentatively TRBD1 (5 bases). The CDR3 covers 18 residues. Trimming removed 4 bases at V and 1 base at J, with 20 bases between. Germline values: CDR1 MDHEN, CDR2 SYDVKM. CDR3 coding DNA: TGTGCCAGCAGTTCCGGGACCCAACTCCTTCTAAGCAATCAGCCCCAGCATTTT. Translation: CASSSGTQLLLSNQPQHF.

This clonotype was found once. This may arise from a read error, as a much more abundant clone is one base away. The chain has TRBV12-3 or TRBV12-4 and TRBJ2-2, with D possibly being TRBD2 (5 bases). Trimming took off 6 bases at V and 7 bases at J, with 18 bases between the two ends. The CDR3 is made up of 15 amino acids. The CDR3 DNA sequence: TGTGCCAGCAGGATAATAGCGCGAGGGCACGGGGAGCTGTTTTTT. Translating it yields CASRIIARGHGELFF.

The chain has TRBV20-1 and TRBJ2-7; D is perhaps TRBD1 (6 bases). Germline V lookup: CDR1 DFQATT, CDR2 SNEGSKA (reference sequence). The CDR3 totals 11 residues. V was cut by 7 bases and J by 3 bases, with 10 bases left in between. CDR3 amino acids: CSVQGGYEQYF. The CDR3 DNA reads TGCAGTGTCCAAGGGGGCTACGAGCAGTACTTC.

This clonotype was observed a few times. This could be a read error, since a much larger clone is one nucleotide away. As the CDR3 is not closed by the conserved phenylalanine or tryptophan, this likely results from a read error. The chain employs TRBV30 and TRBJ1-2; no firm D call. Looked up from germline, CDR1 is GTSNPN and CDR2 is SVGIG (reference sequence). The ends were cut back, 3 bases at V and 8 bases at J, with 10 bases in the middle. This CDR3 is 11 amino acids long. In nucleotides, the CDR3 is TGTGCCTGGAGATCCGGGGAGGGCTACACCCTC. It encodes CAWRSGEGYTL.

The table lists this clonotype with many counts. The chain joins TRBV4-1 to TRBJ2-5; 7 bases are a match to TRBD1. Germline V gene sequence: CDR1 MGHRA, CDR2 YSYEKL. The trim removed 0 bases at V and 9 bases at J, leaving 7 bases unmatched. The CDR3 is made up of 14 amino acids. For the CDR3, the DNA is TGCGCCAGCAGCCAAGAACAGGGGACCTGGGCCCAGTACTTC. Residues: CASSQEQGTWAQYF.

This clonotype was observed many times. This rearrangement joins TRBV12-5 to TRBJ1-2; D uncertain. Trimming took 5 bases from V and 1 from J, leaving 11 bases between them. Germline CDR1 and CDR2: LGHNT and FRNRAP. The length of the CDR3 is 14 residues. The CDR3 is CASGTRRDNYGYTF. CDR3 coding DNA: TGTGCTAGTGGTACCCGGAGGGATAACTATGGCTACACCTTC.

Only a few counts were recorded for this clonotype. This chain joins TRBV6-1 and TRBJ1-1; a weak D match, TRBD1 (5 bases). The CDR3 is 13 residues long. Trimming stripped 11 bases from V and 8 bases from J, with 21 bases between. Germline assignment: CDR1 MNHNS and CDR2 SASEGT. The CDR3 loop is CAAWEVGPIEAFF. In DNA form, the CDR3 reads TGTGCCGCGTGGGAGGTGGGACCTATAGAAGCTTTCTTT.

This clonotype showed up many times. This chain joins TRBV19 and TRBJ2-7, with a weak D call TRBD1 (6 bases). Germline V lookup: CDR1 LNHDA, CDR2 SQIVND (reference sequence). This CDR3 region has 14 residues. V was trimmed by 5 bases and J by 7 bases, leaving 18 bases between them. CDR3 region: CASSLRQAGREQYF. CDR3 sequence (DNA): TGTGCCAGTAGTCTCCGACAGGCGGGTCGGGAGCAGTACTTC. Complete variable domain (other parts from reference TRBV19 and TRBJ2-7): DGGITQSPKYLFRKEGQNVTLSCEQNLNHDAMYWYRQDPGQGLRLIYYSQIVNDFQKGDIAEGYSVSREKKESFPLTVTSAQKNPTAFYLCASSLRQAGREQYFGPGTRLTVT.

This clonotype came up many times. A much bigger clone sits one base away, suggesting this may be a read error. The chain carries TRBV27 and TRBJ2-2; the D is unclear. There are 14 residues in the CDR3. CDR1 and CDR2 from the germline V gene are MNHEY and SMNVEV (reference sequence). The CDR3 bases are TGTACCAGCAGTCCTCGGGCAGTGACCGGGGAGCTGTTTTTT. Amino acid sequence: CTSSPRAVTGELFF.

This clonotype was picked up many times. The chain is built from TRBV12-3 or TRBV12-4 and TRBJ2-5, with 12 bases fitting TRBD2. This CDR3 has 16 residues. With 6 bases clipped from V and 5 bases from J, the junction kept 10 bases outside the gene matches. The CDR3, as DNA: TGTGCCAGCAGACCGGGACTAGCGGGTCTTGGGGAGACCCAGTACTTC. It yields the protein CASRPGLAGLGETQYF.

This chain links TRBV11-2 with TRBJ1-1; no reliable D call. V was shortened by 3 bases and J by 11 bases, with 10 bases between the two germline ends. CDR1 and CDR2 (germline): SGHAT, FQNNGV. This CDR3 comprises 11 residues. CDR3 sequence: CASSFGNRAFF. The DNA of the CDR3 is TGTGCCAGCAGCTTCGGCAATCGGGCTTTCTTT.

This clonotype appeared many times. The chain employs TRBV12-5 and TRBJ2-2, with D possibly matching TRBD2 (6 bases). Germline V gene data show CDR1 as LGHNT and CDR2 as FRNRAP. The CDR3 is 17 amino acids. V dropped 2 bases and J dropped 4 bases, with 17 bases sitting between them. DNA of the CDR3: TGTGCTAGTGGTTTGAGGGGCCCAAACGGGGGCACCGGGGAGCTGTTTTTT. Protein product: CASGLRGPNGGTGELFF.

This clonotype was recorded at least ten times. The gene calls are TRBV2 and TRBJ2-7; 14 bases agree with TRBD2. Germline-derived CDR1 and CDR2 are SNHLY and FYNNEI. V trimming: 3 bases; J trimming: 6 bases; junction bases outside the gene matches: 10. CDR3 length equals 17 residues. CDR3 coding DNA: TGTGCCAGCAGTGAGGGGACTAGCGGGAGTTTCCTGGGCGAGCAGTACTTC. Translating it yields CASSEGTSGSFLGEQYF.

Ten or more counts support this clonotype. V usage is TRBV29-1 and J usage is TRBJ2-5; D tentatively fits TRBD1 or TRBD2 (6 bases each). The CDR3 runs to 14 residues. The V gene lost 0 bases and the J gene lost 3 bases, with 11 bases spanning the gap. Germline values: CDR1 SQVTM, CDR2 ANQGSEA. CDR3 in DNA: TGCAGCGTTGAAGAATCTAGGGGGGAAGAGACCCAGTACTTC. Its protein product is CSVEESRGEETQYF.

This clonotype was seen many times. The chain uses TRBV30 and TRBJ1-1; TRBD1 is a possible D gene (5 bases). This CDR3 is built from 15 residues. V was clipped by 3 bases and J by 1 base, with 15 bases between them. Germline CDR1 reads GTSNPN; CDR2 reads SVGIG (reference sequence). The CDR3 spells CAWRKLGQKNTEAFF. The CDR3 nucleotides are TGTGCCTGGAGGAAACTCGGACAAAAGAACACTGAAGCTTTCTTT.

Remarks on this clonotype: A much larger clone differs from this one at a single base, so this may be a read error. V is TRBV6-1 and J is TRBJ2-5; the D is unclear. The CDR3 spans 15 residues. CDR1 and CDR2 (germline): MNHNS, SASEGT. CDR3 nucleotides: TGTGCCAGCAGTGAAAGTTGGAGATCAAGAGAGACCCGGTACTTC. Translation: CASSESWRSRETRYF.

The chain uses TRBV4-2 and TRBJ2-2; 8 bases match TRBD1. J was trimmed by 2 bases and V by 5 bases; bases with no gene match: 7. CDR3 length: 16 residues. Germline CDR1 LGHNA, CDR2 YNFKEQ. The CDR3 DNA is TGTGCCAGCAGCAGACGGACAGGGAGCAACACCGGGGAGCTGTTTTTT. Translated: CASSRRTGSNTGELFF.

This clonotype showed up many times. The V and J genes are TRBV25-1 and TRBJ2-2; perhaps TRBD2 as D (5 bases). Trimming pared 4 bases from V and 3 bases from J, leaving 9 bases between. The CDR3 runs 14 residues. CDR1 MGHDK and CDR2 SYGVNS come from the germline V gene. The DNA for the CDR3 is TGTGCCAGCAGTGCGGGGTGGGACACCGGGGAGCTGTTTTTT. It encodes CASSAGWDTGELFF.

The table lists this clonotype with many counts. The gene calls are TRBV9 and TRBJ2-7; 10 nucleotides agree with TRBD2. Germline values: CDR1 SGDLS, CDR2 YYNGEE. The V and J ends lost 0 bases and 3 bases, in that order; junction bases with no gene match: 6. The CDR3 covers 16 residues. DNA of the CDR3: TGTGCCAGCAGCGTAGATTCGGGACTAGCGTACTACGAGCAGTACTTC. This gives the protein CASSVDSGLAYYEQYF.